Listed below are T cell receptor beta chains from one sample, sequenced in a study of T-cell memory formation after mild COVID-19. TCRdb processed the 5' RACE reads anew with MiXCR; each CDR3 protein has one entry. The repertoire has roughly 35,000 distinct CDR3 sequences, roughly 7.2% of them found once; the top ten carry about 32%. Sequencing was carried out using PBMCs or a T cell subset sorted from them (not recorded which). These TCRs come from a man younger than 35 who had mild COVID-19 (a few samples of this study predate the infection). Cell type and time point are not known. CDR3s leave out the opening cysteine and the closing phenylalanine or tryptophan. Fields, in order: V gene, J gene, clone size, CDR3 protein. The size entry is marked missing in some rows and otherwise reads once, few, many or a size class.

v_gene: TRBV4-1; j_gene: TRBJ1-5; abundance: many; CDR3aa: ASSQPDRGRNQPQH
v_gene: TRBV12-3/TRBV12-4; j_gene: TRBJ2-7; abundance: many; CDR3aa: ASSQVLDYEQY
v_gene: TRBV12-3/TRBV12-4; j_gene: TRBJ1-6; abundance: many; CDR3aa: ASSLYFREALH
v_gene: TRBV9; j_gene: TRBJ1-1; abundance: many; CDR3aa: ASSVQGTNTEAF
v_gene: TRBV4-2; j_gene: TRBJ2-1; abundance: many; CDR3aa: ASSQDGETGYNEQF
v_gene: TRBV29-1; j_gene: TRBJ1-2; abundance: many; CDR3aa: SVEGVDLLRGYT
v_gene: TRBV7-9; j_gene: TRBJ2-1; abundance: many; CDR3aa: ASMTVGYNEQF
v_gene: TRBV7-8; j_gene: TRBJ2-7; abundance: .; CDR3aa: ASSFQGGRYEQY
v_gene: TRBV12-2; j_gene: TRBJ2-1; abundance: .; CDR3aa: ASCPSRGANNEQF
v_gene: TRBV24-1; j_gene: TRBJ2-5; abundance: many; CDR3aa: ATSDLKRGGQETQY
v_gene: TRBV5-1; j_gene: TRBJ2-3; abundance: many; CDR3aa: ASSLEGQSADTQY
v_gene: TRBV4-1; j_gene: TRBJ1-5; abundance: .; CDR3aa: ASSHDPQGSQH
v_gene: TRBV20-1; j_gene: TRBJ1-3; abundance: .; CDR3aa: SARETGGENTIY
v_gene: TRBV20-1; j_gene: TRBJ2-3; abundance: many; CDR3aa: SARQGAFTDTQY
v_gene: TRBV7-9; j_gene: TRBJ2-2; abundance: .; CDR3aa: ASSLFGLRGSGELF
v_gene: TRBV5-1; j_gene: TRBJ2-3; abundance: many; CDR3aa: ASSGTSAYTDTQY
v_gene: TRBV19; j_gene: TRBJ2-1; abundance: many; CDR3aa: ASSSRGGHDEQF
v_gene: TRBV6-5; j_gene: TRBJ1-2; abundance: many; CDR3aa: ASSYPATGDGGYT
v_gene: TRBV28; j_gene: TRBJ1-1; abundance: many; CDR3aa: ASSTDLNTEAF
v_gene: TRBV21-1; j_gene: TRBJ1-1; abundance: .; CDR3aa: ASSKAPLQKDRGSGTEAF
v_gene: TRBV12-3/TRBV12-4; j_gene: TRBJ1-3; abundance: many; CDR3aa: ASSYRSSGNTIY
v_gene: TRBV27; j_gene: TRBJ1-2; abundance: many; CDR3aa: ASSLLGGEGYT
v_gene: TRBV27; j_gene: TRBJ2-7; abundance: many; CDR3aa: ASSSTRYEQY